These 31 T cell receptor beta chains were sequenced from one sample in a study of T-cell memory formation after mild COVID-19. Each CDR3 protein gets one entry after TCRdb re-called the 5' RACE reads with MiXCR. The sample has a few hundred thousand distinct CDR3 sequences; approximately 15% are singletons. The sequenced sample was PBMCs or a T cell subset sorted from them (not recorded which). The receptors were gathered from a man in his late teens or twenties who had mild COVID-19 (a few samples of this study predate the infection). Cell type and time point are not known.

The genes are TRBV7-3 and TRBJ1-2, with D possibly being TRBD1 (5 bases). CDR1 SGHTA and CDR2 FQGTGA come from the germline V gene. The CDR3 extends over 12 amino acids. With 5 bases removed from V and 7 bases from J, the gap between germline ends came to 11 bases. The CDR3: CASSRDATGYTF. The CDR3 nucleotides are TGTGCCAGCAGCCGGGACGCCACTGGCTACACCTTC.

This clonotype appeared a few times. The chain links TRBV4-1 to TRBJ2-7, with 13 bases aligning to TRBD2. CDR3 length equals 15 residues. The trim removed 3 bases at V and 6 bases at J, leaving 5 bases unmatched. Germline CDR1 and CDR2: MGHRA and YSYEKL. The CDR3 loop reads CASSQLGTSGAEQYF. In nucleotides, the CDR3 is TGCGCCAGCAGCCAGCTCGGGACTAGCGGGGCCGAGCAGTACTTC.

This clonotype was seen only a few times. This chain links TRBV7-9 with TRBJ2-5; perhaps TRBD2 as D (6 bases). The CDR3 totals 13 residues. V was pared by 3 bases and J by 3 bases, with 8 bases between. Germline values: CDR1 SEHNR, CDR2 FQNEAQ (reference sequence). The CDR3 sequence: CASSFWGEETQYF. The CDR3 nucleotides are TGTGCCAGCAGCTTTTGGGGGGAAGAGACCCAGTACTTC.

Here the CDR3 DNA reads TGTGCCAGCAGCTTGAGACTAGCGGGTCTCACCGGGGAGCTGTTTTTT. As protein: CASSLRLAGLTGELFF. This chain joins TRBV9 and TRBJ2-2, with TRBD2 identical over 10 bases. The CDR3 sequence is 16 residues long. CDR1 is SGDLS and CDR2 is YYNGEE in the germline V gene. The junction had 7 bases not matched to a gene; V was cut back by 4 bases and J by 4 bases.

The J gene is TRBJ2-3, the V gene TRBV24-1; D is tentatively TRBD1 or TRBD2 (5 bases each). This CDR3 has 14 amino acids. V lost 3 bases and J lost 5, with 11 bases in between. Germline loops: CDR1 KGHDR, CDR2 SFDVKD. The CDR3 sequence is CATSDHGGRDTQYF. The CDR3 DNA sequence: TGTGCCACCAGTGATCATGGGGGAAGAGATACGCAGTATTTT.

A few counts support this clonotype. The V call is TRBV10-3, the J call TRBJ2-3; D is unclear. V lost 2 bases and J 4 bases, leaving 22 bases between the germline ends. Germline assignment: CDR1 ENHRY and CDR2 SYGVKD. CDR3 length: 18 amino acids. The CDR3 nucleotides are TGTGCCATCAGTGAGGGAGCCCTTTCTTCCACGAGCCCAGATACGCAGTATTTT. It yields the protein CAISEGALSSTSPDTQYF.

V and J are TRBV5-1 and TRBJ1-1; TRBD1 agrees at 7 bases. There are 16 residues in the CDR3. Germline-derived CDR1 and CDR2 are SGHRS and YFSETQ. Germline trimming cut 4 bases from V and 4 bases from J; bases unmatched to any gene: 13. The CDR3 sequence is CASSAWPTTGLTEAFF. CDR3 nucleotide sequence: TGCGCCAGCAGCGCCTGGCCCACGACAGGGCTCACTGAAGCTTTCTTT.

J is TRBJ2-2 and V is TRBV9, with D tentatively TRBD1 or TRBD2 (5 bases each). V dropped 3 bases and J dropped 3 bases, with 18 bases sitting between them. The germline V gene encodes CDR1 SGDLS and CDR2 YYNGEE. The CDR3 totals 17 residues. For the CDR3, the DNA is TGTGCCAGCAGCGCGGATCCGTTTCGGGGCTACACCGGGGAGCTGTTTTTT. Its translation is CASSADPFRGYTGELFF.

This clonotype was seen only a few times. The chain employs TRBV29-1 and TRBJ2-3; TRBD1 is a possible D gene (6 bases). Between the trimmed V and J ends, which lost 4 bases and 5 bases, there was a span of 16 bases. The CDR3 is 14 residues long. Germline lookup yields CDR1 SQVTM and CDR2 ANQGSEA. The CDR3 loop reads CSVVQGHVGDTQYF. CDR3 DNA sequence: TGCAGCGTTGTACAGGGCCACGTTGGAGATACGCAGTATTTT.

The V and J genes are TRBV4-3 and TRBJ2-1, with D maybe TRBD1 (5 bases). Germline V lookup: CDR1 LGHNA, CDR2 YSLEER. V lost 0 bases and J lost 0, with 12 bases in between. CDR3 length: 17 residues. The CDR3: CASSQEMQGFSYNEQFF. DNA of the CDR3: TGCGCCAGCAGCCAAGAAATGCAGGGATTCTCCTACAATGAGCAGTTCTTC.

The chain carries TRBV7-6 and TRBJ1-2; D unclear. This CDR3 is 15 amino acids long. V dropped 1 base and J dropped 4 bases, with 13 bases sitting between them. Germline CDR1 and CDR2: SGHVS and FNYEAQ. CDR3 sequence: CASSLGTGSGYGYTF. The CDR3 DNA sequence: TGTGCCAGCAGCTTAGGTACGGGGAGTGGCTATGGCTACACCTTC.

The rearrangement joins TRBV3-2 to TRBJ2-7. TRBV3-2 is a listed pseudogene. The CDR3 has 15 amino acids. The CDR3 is CASRQDRAAFYEQYV. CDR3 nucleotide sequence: TGTGCCAGCAGGCAGGACAGGGCTGCGTTTTACGAGCAGTACGTC.

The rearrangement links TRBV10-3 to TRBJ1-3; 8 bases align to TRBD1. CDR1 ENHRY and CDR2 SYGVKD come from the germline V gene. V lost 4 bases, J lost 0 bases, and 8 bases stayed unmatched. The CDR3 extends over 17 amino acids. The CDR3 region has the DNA TGTGCCATCAGTGGTTCAACAGGGGGTAGCTCTGGAAACACCATATATTTT. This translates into CAISGSTGGSSGNTIYF.

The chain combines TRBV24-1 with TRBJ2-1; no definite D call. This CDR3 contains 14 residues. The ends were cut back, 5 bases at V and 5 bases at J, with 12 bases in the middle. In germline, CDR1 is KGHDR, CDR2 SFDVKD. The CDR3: CATSVGRVHNEQFF. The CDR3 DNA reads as TGTGCCACCAGTGTGGGCCGGGTCCACAATGAGCAGTTCTTC.

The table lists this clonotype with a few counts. The CDR3 bases are TGTGCCAGCAGGGTCGGGAGCACCGGGGAGCTGTTTTTT. It encodes CASRVGSTGELFF. This sequence joins TRBV6-2 or TRBV6-3 and TRBJ2-2; weak D call: TRBD2 (6 bases). The germline V gene encodes CDR1 MNHEY and CDR2 SVGEGT. V dropped 6 bases and J dropped 4 bases, with 9 bases sitting between them. CDR3 size: 13 residues.

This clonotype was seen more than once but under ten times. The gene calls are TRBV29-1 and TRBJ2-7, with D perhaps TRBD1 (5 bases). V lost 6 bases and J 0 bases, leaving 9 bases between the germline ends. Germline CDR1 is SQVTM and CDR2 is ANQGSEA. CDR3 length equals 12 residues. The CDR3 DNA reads TGCAGCGTAGCAGGGCCCTCCTACGAGCAGTACTTC. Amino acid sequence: CSVAGPSYEQYF.

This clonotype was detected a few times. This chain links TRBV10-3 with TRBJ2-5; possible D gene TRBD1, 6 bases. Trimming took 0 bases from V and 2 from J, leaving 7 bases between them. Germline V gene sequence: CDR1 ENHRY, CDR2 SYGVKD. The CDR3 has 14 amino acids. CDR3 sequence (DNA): TGTGCCATCAGTGAGTCGGACAGTCAAGAGACCCAGTACTTC. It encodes CAISESDSQETQYF.

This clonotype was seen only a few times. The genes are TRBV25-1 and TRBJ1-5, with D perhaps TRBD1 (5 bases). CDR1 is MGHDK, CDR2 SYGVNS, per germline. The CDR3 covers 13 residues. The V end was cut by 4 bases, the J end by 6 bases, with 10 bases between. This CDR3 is CASSVGVGQPQHF. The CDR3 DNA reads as TGTGCCAGCAGTGTAGGGGTCGGTCAGCCCCAGCATTTT.

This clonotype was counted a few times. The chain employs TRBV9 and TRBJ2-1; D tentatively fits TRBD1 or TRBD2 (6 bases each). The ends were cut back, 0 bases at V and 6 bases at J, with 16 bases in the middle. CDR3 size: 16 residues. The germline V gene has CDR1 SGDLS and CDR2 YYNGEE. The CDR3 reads CASSVEPGAFINEQFF. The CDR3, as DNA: TGTGCCAGCAGCGTAGAGCCGGGGGCATTTATCAATGAGCAGTTCTTC.

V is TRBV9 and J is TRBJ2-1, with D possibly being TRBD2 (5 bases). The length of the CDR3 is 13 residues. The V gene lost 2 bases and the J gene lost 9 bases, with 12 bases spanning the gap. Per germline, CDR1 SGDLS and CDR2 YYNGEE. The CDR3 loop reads CASSVDGAGEQFF. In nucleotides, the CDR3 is TGTGCCAGCAGCGTGGACGGTGCGGGTGAGCAGTTCTTC.

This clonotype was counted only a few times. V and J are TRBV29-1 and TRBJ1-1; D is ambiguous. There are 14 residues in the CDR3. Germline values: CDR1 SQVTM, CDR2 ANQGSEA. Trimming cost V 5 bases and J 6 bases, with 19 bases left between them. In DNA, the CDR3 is TGCAGCGTTCGTCCAGGTTCGGTGGCCGCTGAAGCTTTCTTT. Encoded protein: CSVRPGSVAAEAFF.

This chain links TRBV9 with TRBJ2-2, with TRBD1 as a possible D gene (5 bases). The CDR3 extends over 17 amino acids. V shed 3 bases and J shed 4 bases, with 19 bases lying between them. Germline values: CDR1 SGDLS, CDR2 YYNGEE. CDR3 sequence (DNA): TGTGCCAGCAGCGGAGATCCTAGGGGTTATCGCACCGGGGAGCTGTTTTTT. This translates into CASSGDPRGYRTGELFF.

This CDR3 reads CSASSGTGYREQYV. The CDR3, as DNA: TGCAGTGCTAGCAGCGGGACAGGGTACAGGGAGCAGTACGTC. This chain uses TRBV20-1 with TRBJ2-7, with 9 bases that match TRBD1. The CDR3 extends over 14 amino acids. V trimming: 3 bases; J trimming: 7 bases; junction bases outside the gene matches: 10. Germline CDR1 reads DFQATT; CDR2 reads SNEGSKA (reference sequence).

The CDR3 bases are TGTGCCAGCAGTTACTCGGGGTTGGGACCCCGCTACGAGCAGTACGTC. Protein sequence: CASSYSGLGPRYEQYV. The chain carries TRBV6-2 or TRBV6-3 and TRBJ2-7; D may correspond to TRBD1 or TRBD2 (5 bases each). The ends were cut back, 0 bases at V and 3 bases at J, with 15 bases in the middle. This CDR3 is 16 amino acids long. Germline CDR1 MNHEY, CDR2 SVGEGT.

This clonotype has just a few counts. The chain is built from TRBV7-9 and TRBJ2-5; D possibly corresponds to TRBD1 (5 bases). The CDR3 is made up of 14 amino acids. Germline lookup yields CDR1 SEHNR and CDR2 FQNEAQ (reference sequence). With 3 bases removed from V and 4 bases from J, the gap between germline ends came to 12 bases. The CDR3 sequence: CASSLFQGLETQYF. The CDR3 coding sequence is TGTGCCAGCAGCTTGTTCCAGGGTTTAGAGACCCAGTACTTC.

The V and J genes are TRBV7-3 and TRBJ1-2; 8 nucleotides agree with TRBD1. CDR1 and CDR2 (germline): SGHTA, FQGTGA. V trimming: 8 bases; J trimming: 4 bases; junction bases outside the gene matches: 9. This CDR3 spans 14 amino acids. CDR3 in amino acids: CASGGQGGTYGYTF. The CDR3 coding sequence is TGTGCCAGCGGCGGACAGGGAGGGACCTATGGCTACACCTTC.

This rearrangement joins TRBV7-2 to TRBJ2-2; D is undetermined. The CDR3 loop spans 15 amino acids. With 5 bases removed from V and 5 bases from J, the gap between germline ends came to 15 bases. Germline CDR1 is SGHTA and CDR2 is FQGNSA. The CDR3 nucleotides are TGTGCCAGCAGCCTCCTGGGGATTATAACCGGGGAGCTGTTTTTT. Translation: CASSLLGIITGELFF.

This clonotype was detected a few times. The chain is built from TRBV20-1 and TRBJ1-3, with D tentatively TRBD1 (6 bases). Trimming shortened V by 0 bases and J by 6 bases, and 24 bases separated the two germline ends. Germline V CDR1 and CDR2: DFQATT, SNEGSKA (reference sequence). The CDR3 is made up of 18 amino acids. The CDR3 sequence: CSARDLGRGTRDLNTIYF. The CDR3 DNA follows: TGCAGTGCTAGAGATCTGGGGAGGGGGACCAGAGATCTAAACACCATATATTTT.

The CDR3 sequence: CASSFWGRETQYF. The CDR3 DNA is TGTGCCAGCAGCTTCTGGGGGAGGGAGACCCAGTACTTC. The rearrangement joins TRBV7-8 to TRBJ2-5, with D perhaps TRBD2 (6 bases). Germline values: CDR1 SGHVS, CDR2 FQNEAQ. The length of the CDR3 is 13 residues. V was clipped by 3 bases and J by 5 bases, with 10 bases between them.

CDR3 sequence: CASSLEVSAYEQYF. The CDR3 nucleotides read TGTGCCAGCAGCTTAGAGGTGTCAGCCTACGAGCAGTACTTC. V gene TRBV7-9 combines with J gene TRBJ2-7; D is undetermined. Trimming shortened V by 1 base and J by 2 bases, and 9 bases separated the two germline ends. The CDR3 length is 14 residues. Germline V gene sequence: CDR1 SEHNR, CDR2 FQNEAQ (reference sequence).

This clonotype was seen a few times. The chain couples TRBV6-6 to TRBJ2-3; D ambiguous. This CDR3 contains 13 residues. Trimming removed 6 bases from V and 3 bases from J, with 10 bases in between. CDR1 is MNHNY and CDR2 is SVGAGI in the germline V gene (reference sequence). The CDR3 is CASSPHLTDTQYF. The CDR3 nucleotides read TGTGCCAGCAGCCCCCATCTGACAGATACGCAGTATTTT.